This is a list of T cell receptor beta chains from one sample in a study of neoadjuvant nivolumab and ipilimumab in lung cancer. The assay was immunoSEQ multiplex PCR, and TCRdb's table has in-frame clones only and misses some. In the table there are more than 10,000 clones, approximately 94% of which are singletons. The sample consisted of peripheral blood, taken after neoadjuvant nivolumab, alone or with ipilimumab, at or shortly before surgery. These TCRs come from an adult with non-small cell lung cancer. Each CDR3 is given with its conserved first and last residue. D genes are given only for firm matches. Clone size is given for some rows only: seen once, a few or many times, or a class if the clone is expanded.

J gene,clone size,D gene,V gene,CDR3 protein,CDR3 DNA
TRBJ2-5,.,.,TRBV18,CASSPNGGRQETQYF,TGTGCCAGCTCACCAAACGGAGGGAGGCAAGAGACCCAGTACTTC
TRBJ2-7,few,.,TRBV28,CASSLYSYEQYF,TGTGCCAGCAGCCTTTACTCCTACGAGCAGTACTTC
TRBJ1-4,.,.,TRBV19,CASQTSGATNEKLFF,TGTGCCAGCCAGACTTCAGGGGCAACTAATGAAAAACTGTTTTTT
TRBJ1-4,.,TRBD1,TRBV27,CASSLTGGTNEKLFF,TGTGCCAGCAGTTTGACAGGGGGAACTAATGAAAAACTGTTTTTT
TRBJ2-5,.,TRBD2,TRBV9,CASSVGLAGVFETQYF,TGTGCCAGCAGCGTAGGACTAGCGGGAGTATTTGAGACCCAGTACTTC
TRBJ2-3,.,.,TRBV19,CASSMRRQFLSSDTQYF,TGTGCCAGTAGTATGCGGCGACAGTTCCTCTCTAGTGATACGCAGTATTTT
TRBJ2-7,.,.,TRBV21-1,CASSNRSYEQYF,TGTGCCAGCAGCAATAGGTCCTACGAGCAGTACTTC
TRBJ2-7,.,.,TRBV7-2,CASSLMGSAYEQYF,TGTGCCAGCAGCTTAATGGGCTCCGCCTACGAGCAGTACTTC
TRBJ2-7,.,TRBD2,TRBV2,CASSEGQRGPHEQYF,TGTGCCAGCAGTGAAGGCCAGCGGGGGCCCCACGAGCAGTACTTC
TRBJ1-4,.,.,TRBV6-5,CASSRAGGEKLFF,TGTGCCAGCAGTCGGGCAGGAGGCGAAAAACTGTTTTTT
TRBJ2-1,.,TRBD1,TRBV19,CASTRPGTGAVNEQFF,TGTGCCAGTACAAGACCCGGGACAGGGGCGGTCAATGAGCAGTTCTTC
TRBJ1-1,.,TRBD1,TRBV2,CARNPGQGVNTEAFF,TGTGCCAGAAACCCCGGACAGGGGGTGAACACTGAAGCTTTCTTT
TRBJ2-7,.,.,TRBV6-1,CASSEEAGESHEQYF,TGTGCCAGCAGTGAAGAAGCAGGCGAATCTCACGAGCAGTACTTC
TRBJ2-7,.,TRBD2,TRBV6-1,CASSEKGASGNSYEQYF,TGTGCCAGCAGTGAAAAGGGGGCTAGCGGGAATTCCTACGAGCAGTACTTC
TRBJ2-2,once,.,TRBV10-3,CAISDERLGTGELFF,TGTGCCATCAGTGATGAAAGGCTGGGCACCGGGGAGCTGTTTTTT
TRBJ1-1,.,.,TRBV6-5,CASSYSGKLDTEAFF,TGTGCCAGCAGTTACTCAGGGAAGTTGGACACTGAAGCTTTCTTT
TRBJ2-7,once,.,TRBV6-1,CASTWGSSYEQYF,TGTGCCAGCACCTGGGGGAGCTCCTACGAGCAGTACTTC
TRBJ2-2,.,.,TRBV14,CASSQDLAGELFF,TGTGCCAGCAGCCAAGATTTAGCCGGGGAGCTGTTTTTT
TRBJ1-5,.,.,TRBV28,CASSLPRGPQHF,TGTGCCAGCAGTCTCCCAAGGGGGCCCCAGCATTTT
TRBJ2-1,.,.,TRBV7-7,CASSLSKTLEQFF,TGTGCCAGCAGCTTATCGAAGACACTTGAGCAGTTCTTC
TRBJ2-7,.,.,TRBV18,CASSPGAKPNHEQYF,TGTGCCAGCTCACCCGGGGCGAAACCCAACCACGAGCAGTACTTC
TRBJ2-7,.,.,TRBV30,CAWSVLGYEQYF,TGTGCCTGGAGTGTATTGGGCTACGAGCAGTACTTC
TRBJ1-3,.,.,TRBV9,CASTSRAVGNTIYF,TGTGCCAGCACCTCCCGGGCAGTCGGAAACACCATATATTTT
TRBJ1-1,.,.,TRBV7-2,CASSPRVGDLRDTEAFF,TGTGCCAGCAGCCCCCGCGTAGGGGACCTAAGGGACACTGAAGCTTTCTTT
TRBJ2-2,.,TRBD1,TRBV7-6,CASSSHPTGAGELFF,TGTGCCAGCAGCTCACACCCGACAGGGGCCGGGGAGCTGTTTTTT
TRBJ2-2,.,.,TRBV5-6,CASSFRRDYTGELFF,TGTGCCAGCAGCTTCCGGCGGGATTACACCGGGGAGCTGTTTTTT
TRBJ2-1,once,.,TRBV4-1,CASSQVGIGNNEQFF,TGCGCCAGCAGCCAAGTGGGAATAGGAAACAATGAGCAGTTCTTC
TRBJ1-5,.,.,TRBV10-3,CAISEGFFRTSDQPQHF,TGTGCCATCAGTGAAGGTTTCTTTAGGACCTCAGATCAGCCCCAGCATTTT
TRBJ2-1,.,.,TRBV28,CASSPGGEGLNEQFF,TGTGCCAGCAGCCCAGGGGGGGAGGGTCTCAATGAGCAGTTCTTC